Following are 14 T cell receptor beta chains from one sample sequenced in a study of identical twins. TCRdb independently ran MiXCR on the 5' RACE reads; one entry per CDR3 protein. This sample has under 1 million distinct CDR3 sequences, with 9% to 15% found just once. These data were also filed under a second study, of yellow fever vaccine responses in identical twins.

The sequenced sample consisted of PBMCs. The receptors come from a woman aged 18-29 years in good health.

This clonotype came up a few times. The CDR3: CARSLLQGAFTEAFF. The CDR3 DNA reads as TGTGCCAGAAGCCTACTCCAGGGGGCCTTTACTGAAGCTTTCTTT. J is TRBJ1-1 and V is TRBV5-3; TRBD1 matches 8 bases. TRBV5-3 is given ORF status, its function remaining uncertain. The CDR3 sequence is 15 residues long. V shed 4 bases and J 5 bases; nucleotides not matched to a gene: 10.

The V gene is TRBV25-1, the J gene TRBJ1-2, with 7 bases that match TRBD1. This CDR3 comprises 13 residues. Trimming cost V 7 bases and J 8 bases; bases outside gene matches: 10. Per germline, CDR1 MGHDK and CDR2 SYGVNS. CDR3 nucleotides: TGTGCCAGCACCTCGACAGGGTCGGGGGGCTACACCTTC. Amino acids: CASTSTGSGGYTF.

This sequence joins TRBV5-1 and TRBJ2-2; 10 bases agree with TRBD2. The germline gives CDR1 SGHRS, CDR2 YFSETQ. The junction had 12 bases not matched to a gene; V was cut back by 0 bases and J by 4 bases. There are 19 residues in the CDR3. For the CDR3, the DNA is TGCGCCAGCAGCTTGGATAGCGGGAGGACGCCGGTGGGCACCGGGGAGCTGTTTTTT. Its protein product is CASSLDSGRTPVGTGELFF. The full variable domain, rest sourced from reference TRBV5-1 and TRBJ2-2, is KAGVTQTPRYLIKTRGQQVTLSCSPISGHRSVSWYQQTPGQGLQFLFEYFSETQRNKGNFPGRFSGRQFSNSRSEMNVSTLELGDSALYLCASSLDSGRTPVGTGELFFGEGSRLTVL.

This clonotype was seen repeatedly, ten times or more. The gene calls are TRBV4-2 and TRBJ2-1; 11 nucleotides align to TRBD2. The length of the CDR3 is 15 residues. Germline loops: CDR1 LGHNA, CDR2 YNFKEQ. The trim removed 5 bases at V and 4 bases at J, leaving 4 bases unmatched. CDR3 loop: CASSSRLAGYNEQFF. The CDR3 bases are TGTGCCAGCAGCAGTCGACTAGCGGGATACAATGAGCAGTTCTTC.

This clonotype appeared many times. The chain employs TRBV25-1 and TRBJ2-7; D is unclear. CDR3 length: 11 amino acids. V lost 3 bases and J lost 9, with 9 bases in between. Germline V gene lookup returns CDR1 MGHDK and CDR2 SYGVNS. The DNA of the CDR3 is TGTGCCAGCAGTGATACGGGCAGGCAGTACTTC. The encoded protein is CASSDTGRQYF.

The rearrangement links TRBV29-1 to TRBJ1-2, with 7 bases aligning to TRBD1. Germline CDR1 is SQVTM and CDR2 is ANQGSEA. The CDR3 spans 14 residues. V shed 1 base, J shed 6 bases, and the junction held 8 bases outside the gene matches. CDR3 residues: CSVEGQGSLDGYTF. In nucleotides, the CDR3 is TGCAGCGTTGAAGGACAGGGAAGCCTCGATGGCTACACCTTC.

The V call is TRBV9, the J call TRBJ2-1; 7 nucleotides agree with TRBD1. Germline assignment: CDR1 SGDLS and CDR2 YYNGEE. Losses at the gene ends were 1 base for V and 2 bases for J; bases not matched to a gene: 6. CDR3 size: 16 residues. The CDR3 nucleotides are TGTGCCAGCAGCGTACGGGATGACAGGGCCTACAATGAGCAGTTCTTC. Its protein product is CASSVRDDRAYNEQFF.

This clonotype was detected ten times or more. This chain links TRBV7-9 with TRBJ1-1; 7 positions match TRBD1. The CDR3 has 14 amino acids. The V gene end was trimmed by 1 base and the J gene end by 7 bases; junction bases not matched to a gene: 6. Germline-derived CDR1 and CDR2 are SEHNR and FQNEAQ (reference sequence). CDR3 amino acids: CASSLGVTGNEAFF. The CDR3 nucleotides are TGTGCCAGCAGCTTAGGTGTGACAGGGAATGAAGCTTTCTTT.

This clonotype was seen more than once but under ten times. This chain joins TRBV5-4 and TRBJ1-1, with D hard to call. Germline V lookup: CDR1 SGHNT, CDR2 YYREEE (reference sequence). The V end lost 1 base, the J end lost 3 bases, and 10 bases lay between the germline ends. This CDR3 is built from 14 residues. CDR3 in amino acids: CASSLRQADTEAFF. The CDR3 DNA reads as TGTGCCAGCAGCTTGAGACAAGCAGACACTGAAGCTTTCTTT.

This clonotype turned up a few times. The chain combines TRBV12-3 or TRBV12-4 with TRBJ2-7; D unresolved. With 3 bases removed from V and 6 bases from J, the gap between germline ends came to 12 bases. CDR3 size: 13 residues. CDR3 sequence reads: CASSLTQLGEQYF. Written as DNA, the CDR3 is TGTGCCAGCAGTTTGACCCAGTTAGGCGAGCAGTACTTC.

The chain is built from TRBV20-1 and TRBJ2-3; 7 bases fit TRBD1. The CDR3 runs to 13 residues. J gave up 2 bases and V 3 bases, and 2 bases lay outside the gene matches. Germline lookup yields CDR1 DFQATT and CDR2 SNEGSKA (reference sequence). In DNA, the CDR3 is TGCAGTGCTAGGGACAGGTTCACAGATACGCAGTATTTT. Its translation: CSARDRFTDTQYF.

This clonotype was detected many times. The V call is TRBV28, the J call TRBJ2-7; 8 bases match TRBD2. Unmatched junction bases numbered 13, after V lost 6 bases and J lost 0 bases. CDR1 and CDR2 from the germline V gene are MDHEN and SYDVKM. This CDR3 has 17 residues. The DNA of the CDR3 is TGTGCCAGCAGCCCCCCGGGAGTAGCGGGATACTCCTACGAGCAGTACTTC. It translates to CASSPPGVAGYSYEQYF.

This clonotype was found a few times. The chain is built from TRBV11-2 and TRBJ2-3; the match to TRBD1 covers 8 bases. The CDR3 is made up of 17 amino acids. The germline CDR1 and CDR2 sequences are SGHAT and FQNNGV. J lost 8 bases, V lost 2 bases, and 15 bases had no gene match. The CDR3 nucleotides are TGTGCCAGCAGCTTAAGTCCGGGACAGGAGCCCCTGGGTACGCAGTATTTT. It is translated as CASSLSPGQEPLGTQYF.

This clonotype occurred many times. The rearrangement joins TRBV5-1 to TRBJ1-1; no definite D call. CDR1 is SGHRS, CDR2 YFSETQ, per germline. The CDR3 is made up of 14 amino acids. With 2 bases removed from V and 2 bases from J, the gap between germline ends came to 10 bases. CDR3 nucleotide sequence: TGCGCCAGCAGCTTAAGAGGAGGCAACACTGAAGCTTTCTTT. Translation: CASSLRGGNTEAFF. Full variable domain (remainder filled in from reference TRBV5-1 and TRBJ1-1): KAGVTQTPRYLIKTRGQQVTLSCSPISGHRSVSWYQQTPGQGLQFLFEYFSETQRNKGNFPGRFSGRQFSNSRSEMNVSTLELGDSALYLCASSLRGGNTEAFFGQGTRLTVV.